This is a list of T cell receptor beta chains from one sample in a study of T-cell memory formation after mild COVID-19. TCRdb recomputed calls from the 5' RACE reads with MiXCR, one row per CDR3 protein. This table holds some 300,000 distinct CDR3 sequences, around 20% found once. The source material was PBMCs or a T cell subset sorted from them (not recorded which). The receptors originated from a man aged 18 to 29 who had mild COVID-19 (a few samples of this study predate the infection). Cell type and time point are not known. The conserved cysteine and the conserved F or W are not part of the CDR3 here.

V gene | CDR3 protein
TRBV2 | ASHTGGSNTGELF
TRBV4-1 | ASSQVMSYGYT
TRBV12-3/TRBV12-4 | ASSNVENEQF
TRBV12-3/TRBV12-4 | ASSLSYRGQETQY
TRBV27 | ASSAGQSYGYT
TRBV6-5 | ASSYSTSGGYEQY
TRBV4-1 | ASSLSGGAPTDTQY
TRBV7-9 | ASSRRDVDEQF
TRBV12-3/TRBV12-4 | ASRGRGLAGNTIY
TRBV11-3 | ASSFGTTNTGELF
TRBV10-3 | AISRSVQETQY
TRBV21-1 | ASIIEHSWDYGYT
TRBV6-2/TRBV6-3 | ASSYVSHTANTEAF
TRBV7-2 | ASSPQGQFGTEAF
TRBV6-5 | ASSQETPPSNYGYT
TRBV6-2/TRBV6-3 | ASSYQTGASGPQH
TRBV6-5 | ASSYEGYNSPLH
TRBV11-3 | ASSLGEGGTGNEQF
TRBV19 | ASSYGTLNTEAF
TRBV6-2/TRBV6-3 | ASSTASYNEQF
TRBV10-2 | ASSDSRAEKLF
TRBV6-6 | ASRTTEAGSFGTDTQY
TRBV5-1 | ASSLVVAGGAEEQF
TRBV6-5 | ASSYAGRADSPLH
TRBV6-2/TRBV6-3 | ASSPDEKETQY
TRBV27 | ASRSWGNNEKLF
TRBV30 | AWSVWRGVSYEQY
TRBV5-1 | ASSSSRGGTEAF
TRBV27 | ASSLMGNEQF
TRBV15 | ATSRDLSGAEAF
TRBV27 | ASSPGIATNEKLF
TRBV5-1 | ASSSGRRIDYGYT
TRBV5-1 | ASRQGEDSPLH
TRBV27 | ASSRGAEQY
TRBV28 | ASRSDGTPGTQY
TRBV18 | ASSNRINEQY
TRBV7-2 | ASSLGLAIETQY
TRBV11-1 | ASSLSGGGATGELF
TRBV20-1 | SAALAVQETQY
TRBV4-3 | ASSHYGTGNYGYT
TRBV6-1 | ASSEMAGNEQF
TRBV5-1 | ASTRDRGPGTEAF